These 13 T cell receptor beta chains share one sample of origin, sequenced in a study of beta chain features in type 1 diabetes. General study points: In all four CD4+ subsets, TCRB CDR3 length was significantly, moderately reduced in type 1 diabetes.

Antigens for these TCRs are unknown. As every portion of the isolated RNA was reverse transcribed, the sequencing read expressed TCRB transcripts. Sequenced by immunoSEQ multiplex PCR; TCRdb stores in-frame clones only, minus some. The sample carries around 97,000 clones, under 30% recorded once. Sequencing used central memory CD4+ T cells from blood. The receptors were gathered from a woman aged 18-35 years with type 1 diabetes.

The CDR3: CASSPAKNEQYF. The DNA for the CDR3 is TGTGCCAGCAGCCCAGCGAAAAACGAGCAGTACTTC. V is TRBV28 and J is TRBJ2-7; D remains unclear. The V gene's germline CDR1 is MDHEN and CDR2 SYDVKM. The CDR3 consists of 12 residues. The germline V and J ends were trimmed by 6 bases and 5 bases, with 11 bases remaining between them.

Only a few counts were recorded for this clone. CDR3 sequence (DNA): TGTGCCATCAGTGAGTCGACTAGCGGAACTTACACAGATACGCAGTATTTT. Amino acids: CAISESTSGTYTDTQYF. V and J are TRBV10-3 and TRBJ2-3, with 9 bases identical to TRBD2. This CDR3 is 17 amino acids long. Trimming cost V 0 bases and J 2 bases; bases outside gene matches: 6. Germline V gene data show CDR1 as ENHRY and CDR2 as SYGVKD.

Only a few counts were recorded for this clone. The chain recombines TRBV18 with TRBJ1-2, with TRBD1 identical over 7 bases. The CDR3 has 14 residues. V was clipped by 5 bases and J by 0 bases; unmatched bases: 3. Germline V gives CDR1 KGHSH, CDR2 LQKENI. The CDR3 sequence is CASSSGQTNYGYTF. CDR3 coding DNA: TGTGCCAGCTCATCGGGACAGACTAACTATGGCTACACCTTC.

The chain employs TRBV4-1 and TRBJ2-1; 10 nucleotides line up with TRBD1. This CDR3 comprises 17 residues. Trimming cost V 1 base and J 10 bases; bases outside gene matches: 13. Germline V gives CDR1 MGHRA, CDR2 YSYEKL. The CDR3 reads CASSQGPPGQGFSEQFF. CDR3 sequence (DNA): TGCGCCAGCAGCCAAGGCCCGCCGGGACAGGGGTTCTCGGAGCAGTTCTTC.

J is TRBJ2-1 and V is TRBV5-4; D might be TRBD2 (5 bases). The germline V gene encodes CDR1 SGHNT and CDR2 YYREEE (reference sequence). CDR3 size: 14 residues. V was shortened by 4 bases and J by 6 bases, with 14 bases between the two germline ends. The CDR3 protein is CASSTRTETNEQFF. CDR3 DNA sequence: TGTGCCAGCAGCACTCGGACTGAAACCAATGAGCAGTTCTTC.

The chain is built from TRBV4-1 and TRBJ2-5; 12 bases align to TRBD2. Germline CDR1 MGHRA, CDR2 YSYEKL. Losses at the gene ends were 0 bases for V and 3 bases for J; bases not matched to a gene: 8. The CDR3 runs to 18 residues. CDR3 bases: TGCGCCAGCAGCCAAGAGAGGTGGTCTAGCGGGAGGGAAGAGACCCAGTACTTC. This gives the protein CASSQERWSSGREETQYF.

CDR3 region: CASSEGTSVRTQYF. In DNA form, the CDR3 reads TGTGCCAGTAGTGAGGGGACTAGCGTGCGTACGCAGTATTTT. This sequence joins TRBV19 and TRBJ2-3, with TRBD2 matching 10 bases. The length of the CDR3 is 14 residues. Germline V gene data show CDR1 as LNHDA and CDR2 as SQIVND (reference sequence). J was trimmed by 8 bases and V by 5 bases; bases with no gene match: 7.

The chain employs TRBV18 and TRBJ2-1; TRBD2 agrees at 7 bases. Looked up from germline, CDR1 is KGHSH and CDR2 is LQKENI. The CDR3 has 15 residues. V trimming: 4 bases; J trimming: 7 bases; junction bases outside the gene matches: 10. The CDR3 sequence is CASSLTGLPPNEQFF. The CDR3 region has the DNA TGTGCCAGCTCACTAACGGGACTACCGCCAAATGAGCAGTTCTTC.

The V gene is TRBV18, the J gene TRBJ1-3; D is perhaps TRBD1 (5 bases). This CDR3 is built from 15 residues. Germline V CDR1 and CDR2: KGHSH, LQKENI. Trimming stripped 2 bases from V and 8 bases from J, with 16 bases between. The CDR3 loop reads CASSPWEGSTDTIYF. Here the CDR3 DNA reads TGTGCCAGCTCACCATGGGAGGGGTCGACAGACACCATATATTTT.

Many counts were recorded for this clone. The V call is TRBV18, the J call TRBJ2-3; a weak D match, TRBD1 (5 bases). This CDR3 comprises 13 residues. Trimming pared 6 bases from V and 1 base from J, leaving 8 bases between. Germline CDR1 reads KGHSH; CDR2 reads LQKENI. As DNA, the CDR3 is TGTGCCAGCTCTCAACAGGGCACAGATACGCAGTATTTT. Translated: CASSQQGTDTQYF.

The chain is built from TRBV29-1 and TRBJ2-5, with 11 nucleotides matching TRBD1. Germline V gives CDR1 SQVTM, CDR2 ANQGSEA. The CDR3 spans 12 residues. The V gene end was trimmed by 6 bases and the J gene end by 5 bases; junction bases not matched to a gene: 2. Here the CDR3 DNA reads TGCAGCGTCGGACAGGGGGCGGAGACCCAGTACTTC. It specifies CSVGQGAETQYF.

The chain uses TRBV7-8 and TRBJ2-5; weak D call: TRBD1 (7 bases). V was shortened by 5 bases and J by 6 bases, with 16 bases between the two germline ends. There are 14 residues in the CDR3. Germline V lookup: CDR1 SGHVS, CDR2 FQNEAQ. The CDR3 sequence is CASSLRQGGKTQYF. The CDR3 coding sequence is TGTGCCAGCAGCCTAAGACAGGGAGGAAAGACCCAGTACTTC.

This clone came up many times. The chain uses TRBV4-3 and TRBJ1-2; 7 nucleotides match TRBD1. The CDR3 extends over 17 amino acids. J lost 4 bases, V lost 0 bases, and 11 bases had no gene match. Per the germline V gene, CDR1 is LGHNA and CDR2 is YSLEER. The chain's CDR3 is CASSQDPLGGNTYGYTF. For the CDR3, the DNA is TGCGCCAGCAGCCAAGACCCCCTAGGGGGCAATACCTATGGCTACACCTTC.